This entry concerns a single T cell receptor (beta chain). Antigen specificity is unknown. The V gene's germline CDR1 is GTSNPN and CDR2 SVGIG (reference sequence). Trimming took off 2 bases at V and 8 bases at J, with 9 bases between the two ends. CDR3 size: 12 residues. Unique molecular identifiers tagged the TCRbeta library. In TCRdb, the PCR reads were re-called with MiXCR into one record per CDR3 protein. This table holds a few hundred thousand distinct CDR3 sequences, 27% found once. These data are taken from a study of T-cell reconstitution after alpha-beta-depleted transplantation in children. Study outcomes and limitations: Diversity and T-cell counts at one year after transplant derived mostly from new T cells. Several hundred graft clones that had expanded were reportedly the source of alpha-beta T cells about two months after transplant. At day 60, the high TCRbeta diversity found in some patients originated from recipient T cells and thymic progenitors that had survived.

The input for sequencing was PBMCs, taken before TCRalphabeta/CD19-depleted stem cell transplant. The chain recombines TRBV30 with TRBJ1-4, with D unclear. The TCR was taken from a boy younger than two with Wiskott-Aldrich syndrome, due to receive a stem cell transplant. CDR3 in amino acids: CAWSRQAEKLFF. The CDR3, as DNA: TGTGCCTGGAGTCGGCAGGCGGAAAAACTGTTTTTT.